This T cell receptor beta chain was profiled in a study of CXCR3-negative and CXCR3-positive naive CD8 T cells. Via 5' RACE with UMI labels, TRB cDNA libraries were prepared. With the 5' RACE reads reprocessed, TCRdb shows one record per CDR3 protein and no DNA. This sample's table has around 60,000 distinct CDR3 sequences. CD45RO-CCR7+CD27+CD95- cells counted as naive CD8+ T cells. Whole-study findings and limits: Unlike memory cells, which differed, naive CXCR3-negative and CXCR3-positive cells had similar TRBV-TRBJ usage. In cryopreserved cells, CXCR3 expression partially decreased, and fresh PBMCs were used in most assays. The TRB CDR3s that CXCR3-positive naive cells carried were more hydrophobic than those of CXCR3-negative naive cells. Memory CD8+ cells showed much lower diversity, while both naive subsets displayed comparably high diversity.

Comment on this clonotype: What it binds is not known.

This CDR3 is 16 amino acids long. Germline V gene lookup returns CDR1 MGHRA and CDR2 YSYEKL. This chain connects TRBV4-1 to TRBJ2-5. This clonotype was obtained from a human donor in good health. Some clones in this sample may be carry-over from other donors' samples. Sequences were obtained from naive CXCR3+ CD8+ T cells from blood. Subset denoted: CD45RO-CCR7+CD27+CD95- naive CD8+ T cells expressing CXCR3 (TNR3+). The CDR3 reads CASSQGVGGTKMTQYF.